These 18 T cell receptor beta chains share one sample of origin, sequenced in a study of cytomegalovirus exposure and HLA in healthy donors (dated by TCRdb to about 2017). Libraries came from the immunoSEQ multiplex PCR assay. The multiplex PCR relied on a mix of 60 forward primers for TCR Vbeta segments and 13 reverse primers for TCR Jbeta segments. TCRdb stores this immuneACCESS table with in-frame sequences only. Part of the clones is absent; in the studies checked, under half of the shortfall reflects unresolved V genes, and no reason is known for the rest. In all, the sample holds about 82,000 clones, and approximately 74% of those were seen once. Jointly, the top ten make up roughly 9% of the sample. The specimen sequenced was PBMCs. All receptors come from a man between 40 and 49 years old in good health and CMV-seropositive.

The genes are TRBV18 and TRBJ1-1; 8 bases are a match to TRBD1. CDR3 length: 15 residues. V shed 3 bases and J 4 bases; nucleotides not matched to a gene: 7. Germline assignment: CDR1 KGHSH and CDR2 LQKENI. CDR3 nucleotide sequence: TGTGCCAGCTCACCCTTCAGGACAGGGATCACTGAAGCTTTCTTT. This encodes CASSPFRTGITEAFF.

This clone was detected only a few times. J is TRBJ2-2 and V is TRBV5-1; 7 nucleotides line up with TRBD1. Unmatched junction bases numbered 13, after V lost 5 bases and J lost 3 bases. This CDR3 is built from 17 residues. Germline V lookup: CDR1 SGHRS, CDR2 YFSETQ. This chain's CDR3 is CASRSFSAGGYTGELFF. Here the CDR3 DNA reads TGCGCCAGCAGATCATTCTCGGCAGGGGGTTACACCGGGGAGCTGTTTTTT.

V is TRBV2 and J is TRBJ2-2, with TRBD2 matching over 10 bases. The germline V gene has CDR1 SNHLY and CDR2 FYNNEI. CDR3 length: 17 amino acids. Trimming cost V 8 bases and J 5 bases; bases outside gene matches: 14. As DNA, the CDR3 is TGTGCCAGCCGGCGGGGGGTAGCGGGAGGTTGGACCGGGGAGCTGTTTTTT. Protein sequence: CASRRGVAGGWTGELFF.

This chain connects TRBV4-3 to TRBJ2-7, with 8 bases matching TRBD1. With V trimmed by 0 bases and J by 3 bases, 4 bases remained unmatched. Germline assignment: CDR1 LGHNA and CDR2 YSLEER. The CDR3 loop spans 15 amino acids. The CDR3 DNA sequence: TGCGCCAGCAGCCAAGAAACAGGGGGTAACTACGAGCAGTACTTC. As protein: CASSQETGGNYEQYF.

The genes are TRBV29-1 and TRBJ1-1; D is perhaps TRBD1 (6 bases). V was shortened by 6 bases and J by 1 base, with 9 bases between the two germline ends. The CDR3 runs 12 residues. CDR1 is SQVTM and CDR2 is ANQGSEA in the germline V gene. The CDR3 coding sequence is TGCAGCGTAGGGGGATGGAACACTGAAGCTTTCTTT. Its protein is CSVGGWNTEAFF.

This chain uses TRBV2 with TRBJ2-2; perhaps TRBD1 as D (5 bases). There are 14 residues in the CDR3. The ends were cut back, 7 bases at V and 2 bases at J, with 11 bases in the middle. From germline, CDR1 is SNHLY and CDR2 FYNNEI. This CDR3 reads CASMQGLNTGELFF. Here the CDR3 DNA reads TGTGCCAGCATGCAGGGCTTAAACACCGGGGAGCTGTTTTTT.

The gene calls are TRBV6-4 and TRBJ2-1, with 9 bases fitting TRBD2. Germline CDR1 reads MRHNA; CDR2 reads SNTAGT. This CDR3 has 14 amino acids. Trimming took 6 bases from V and 6 from J; bases not matched to a gene: 6. The CDR3 nucleotides read TGTGCCAGCAGCGGCGGGGGGGCCAGCAATGAGCAGTTCTTC. It encodes CASSGGGASNEQFF.

This clone was seen only a few times. The chain combines TRBV7-2 with TRBJ1-5; weak D call: TRBD1 (6 bases). CDR3 length equals 15 residues. V lost 5 bases and J 5 bases, leaving 16 bases between the germline ends. CDR1 is SGHTA, CDR2 FQGNSA, per germline. The CDR3 region has the DNA TGTGCCAGCAGCCCCCGTGCCCACAGGGATCAGCCCCAGCATTTT. Translated: CASSPRAHRDQPQHF. Full variable domain (outside the CDR3, taken from reference TRBV7-2 and TRBJ1-5): GAGVSQSPSNKVTEKGKDVELRCDPISGHTALYWYRQSLGQGLEFLIYFQGNSAPDKSGLPSDRFSAERTGGSVSTLTIQRTQQEDSAVYLCASSPRAHRDQPQHFGDGTRLSIL.

The chain joins TRBV9 to TRBJ2-7, with D possibly being TRBD1 (6 bases). This CDR3 has 14 residues. Germline assignment: CDR1 SGDLS and CDR2 YYNGEE. V was pared by 4 bases and J by 0 bases, with 11 bases between. The CDR3 here is CASSPWDTSYEQYF. The CDR3 DNA is TGTGCCAGCAGCCCCTGGGACACCTCCTACGAGCAGTACTTC.

J is TRBJ2-7 and V is TRBV15; tentatively, D is TRBD2 (5 bases). Between the trimmed V and J ends, which lost 0 bases and 5 bases, there was a span of 8 bases. CDR3 length: 13 residues. Per germline, CDR1 LNHNV and CDR2 YYDKDF (reference sequence). The chain's CDR3 is CATSRDNSDEQYF. Written as DNA, the CDR3 is TGTGCCACCAGCAGAGATAATAGCGACGAGCAGTACTTC.

The chain employs TRBV9 and TRBJ1-5; 7 nucleotides line up with TRBD1. The germline V gene encodes CDR1 SGDLS and CDR2 YYNGEE. J gave up 5 bases and V 3 bases, and 5 bases lay outside the gene matches. This CDR3 spans 14 amino acids. CDR3 in DNA: TGTGCCAGCAGCGCTGGGACAGATCATCAGCCCCAGCATTTT. This gives the protein CASSAGTDHQPQHF.

V gene TRBV2 combines with J gene TRBJ1-2, with 7 nucleotides matching TRBD1. Germline-derived CDR1 and CDR2 are SNHLY and FYNNEI. With 7 bases clipped from V and 7 bases from J, the junction kept 3 bases outside the gene matches. The CDR3 is made up of 11 amino acids. The CDR3 loop is CASKGGPGYTF. The CDR3 DNA is TGTGCCAGCAAAGGGGGCCCTGGCTACACCTTC.

V is TRBV4-1 and J is TRBJ1-2; no clear D. The V end was cut by 1 base, the J end by 6 bases, with 12 bases between. Germline V gene lookup returns CDR1 MGHRA and CDR2 YSYEKL. The CDR3 covers 14 residues. The CDR3 sequence: CASSQGAFVDGYTF. DNA for the CDR3: TGCGCCAGCAGCCAAGGGGCCTTCGTGGATGGCTACACCTTC.

The J gene is TRBJ2-4, the V gene TRBV2; 8 nucleotides match TRBD2. Unmatched junction bases numbered 3, after V lost 8 bases and J lost 3 bases. Germline values: CDR1 SNHLY, CDR2 FYNNEI. The length of the CDR3 is 13 residues. The CDR3 coding sequence is TGTGCCAGCCAGCGGGAGATCAAAAACATTCAGTACTTC. It encodes CASQREIKNIQYF.

The chain couples TRBV30 to TRBJ2-5; D call uncertain. The CDR3 length is 14 residues. CDR1 and CDR2 from the germline V gene are GTSNPN and SVGIG (reference sequence). V lost 4 bases, J lost 0 bases, and 12 bases lay in between. The CDR3 sequence is CAWTPSVDQETQYF. The CDR3 DNA reads TGTGCCTGGACTCCCTCGGTCGACCAAGAGACCCAGTACTTC.

The rearrangement uses TRBV9 and TRBJ1-3; no reliable D call. This CDR3 is built from 15 residues. Trimming left V 4 bases short and J 9 bases short, with 20 bases between. CDR1 and CDR2 from the germline V gene are SGDLS and YYNGEE. The CDR3: CASSPQPGSPTTIYF. The CDR3 DNA is TGTGCCAGCAGCCCTCAACCGGGATCCCCTACCACCATATATTTT.

The CDR3 loop reads CASSVTASGRVDEQYF. The DNA of the CDR3 is TGTGCCAGCAGCGTAACGGCTAGCGGGAGGGTCGACGAGCAGTACTTC. This sequence joins TRBV9 and TRBJ2-5; 12 bases map to TRBD2. The end of the DNA fits TRBJ2-7 better, so the J call may be wrong. The CDR3 loop spans 16 amino acids. Germline values: CDR1 SGDLS, CDR2 YYNGEE.

The V call is TRBV11-2, the J call TRBJ2-3; 9 bases align to TRBD2. CDR1 and CDR2 (germline): SGHAT, FQNNGV. The trim removed 3 bases at V and 4 bases at J, leaving 5 bases unmatched. The CDR3 has 15 residues. DNA for the CDR3: TGTGCCAGCAGCTTTTCTAGCGGGGCGGCAGATACGCAGTATTTT. Translation gives CASSFSSGAADTQYF.